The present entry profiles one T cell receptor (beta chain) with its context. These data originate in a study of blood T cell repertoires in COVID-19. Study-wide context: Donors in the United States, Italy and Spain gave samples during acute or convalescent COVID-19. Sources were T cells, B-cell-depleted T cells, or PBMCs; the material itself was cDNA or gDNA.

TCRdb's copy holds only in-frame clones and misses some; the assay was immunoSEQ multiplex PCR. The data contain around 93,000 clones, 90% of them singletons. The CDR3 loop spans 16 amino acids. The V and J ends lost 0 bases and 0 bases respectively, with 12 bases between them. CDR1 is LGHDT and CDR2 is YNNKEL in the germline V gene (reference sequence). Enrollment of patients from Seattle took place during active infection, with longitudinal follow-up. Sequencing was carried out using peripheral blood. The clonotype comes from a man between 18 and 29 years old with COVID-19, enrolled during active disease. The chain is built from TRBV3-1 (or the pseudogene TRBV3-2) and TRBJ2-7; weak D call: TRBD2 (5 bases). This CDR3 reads CASSQELEVSSYEQYF. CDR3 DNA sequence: TGTGCCAGCAGCCAAGAACTGGAGGTCAGCTCCTACGAGCAGTACTTC.